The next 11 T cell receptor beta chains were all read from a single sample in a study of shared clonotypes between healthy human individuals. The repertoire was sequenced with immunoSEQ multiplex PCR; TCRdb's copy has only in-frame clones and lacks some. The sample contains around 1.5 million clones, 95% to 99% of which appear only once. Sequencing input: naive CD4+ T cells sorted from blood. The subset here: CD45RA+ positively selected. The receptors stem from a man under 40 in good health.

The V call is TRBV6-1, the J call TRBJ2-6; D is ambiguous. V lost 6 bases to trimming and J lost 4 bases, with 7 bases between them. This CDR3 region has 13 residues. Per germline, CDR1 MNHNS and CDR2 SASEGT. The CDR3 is CASRGLGANVLTF. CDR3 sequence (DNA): TGTGCCAGCAGGGGATTGGGGGCCAACGTCCTGACTTTC.

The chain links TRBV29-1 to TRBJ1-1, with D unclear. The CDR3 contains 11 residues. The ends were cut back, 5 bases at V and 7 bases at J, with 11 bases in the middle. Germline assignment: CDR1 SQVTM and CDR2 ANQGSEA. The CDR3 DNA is TGCAGCGTTCGGGAACAGTTTGAAGCTTTCTTT. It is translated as CSVREQFEAFF.

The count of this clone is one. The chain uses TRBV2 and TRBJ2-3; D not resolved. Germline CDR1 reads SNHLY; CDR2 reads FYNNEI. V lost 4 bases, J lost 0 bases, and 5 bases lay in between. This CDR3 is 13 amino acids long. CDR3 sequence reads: CASSVESTDTQYF. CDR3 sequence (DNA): TGTGCCAGCAGTGTTGAGAGCACAGATACGCAGTATTTT.

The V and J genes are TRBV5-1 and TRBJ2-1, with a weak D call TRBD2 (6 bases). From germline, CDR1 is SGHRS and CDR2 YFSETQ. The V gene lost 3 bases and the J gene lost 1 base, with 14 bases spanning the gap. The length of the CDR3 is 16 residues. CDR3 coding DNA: TGCGCCAGCAGCTACACTCGTCGGGGGTCCTACAATGAGCAGTTCTTC. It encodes CASSYTRRGSYNEQFF. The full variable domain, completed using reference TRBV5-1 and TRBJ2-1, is KAGVTQTPRYLIKTRGQQVTLSCSPISGHRSVSWYQQTPGQGLQFLFEYFSETQRNKGNFPGRFSGRQFSNSRSEMNVSTLELGDSALYLCASSYTRRGSYNEQFFGPGTRLTVL.

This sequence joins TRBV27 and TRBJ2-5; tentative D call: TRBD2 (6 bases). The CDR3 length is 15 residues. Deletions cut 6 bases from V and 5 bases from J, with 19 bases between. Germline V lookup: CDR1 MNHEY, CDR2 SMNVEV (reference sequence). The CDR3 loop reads CASRPSGSGGETQYF. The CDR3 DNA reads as TGTGCCAGCAGGCCGTCCGGGAGTGGGGGGGAGACCCAGTACTTC.

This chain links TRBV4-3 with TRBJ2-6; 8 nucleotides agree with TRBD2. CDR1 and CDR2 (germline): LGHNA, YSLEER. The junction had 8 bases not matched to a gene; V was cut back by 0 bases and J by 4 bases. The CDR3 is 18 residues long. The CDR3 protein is CASSQDPGGGTGANVLTF. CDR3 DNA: TGCGCCAGCAGCCAAGATCCCGGGGGGGGAACAGGGGCCAACGTCCTGACTTTC.

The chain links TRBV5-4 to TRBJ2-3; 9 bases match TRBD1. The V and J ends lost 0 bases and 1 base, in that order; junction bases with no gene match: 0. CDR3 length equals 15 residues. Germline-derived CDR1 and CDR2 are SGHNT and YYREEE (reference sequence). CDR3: CASSLDRGRTDTQYF. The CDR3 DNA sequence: TGTGCCAGCAGCTTGGACAGGGGGCGCACAGATACGCAGTATTTT.

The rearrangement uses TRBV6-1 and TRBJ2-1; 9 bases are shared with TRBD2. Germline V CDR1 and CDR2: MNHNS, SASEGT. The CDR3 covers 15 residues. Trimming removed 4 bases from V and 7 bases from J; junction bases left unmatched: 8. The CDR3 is CASSAREGQGNEQFF. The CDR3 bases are TGTGCCAGCAGTGCGCGGGAGGGCCAGGGGAATGAGCAGTTCTTC.

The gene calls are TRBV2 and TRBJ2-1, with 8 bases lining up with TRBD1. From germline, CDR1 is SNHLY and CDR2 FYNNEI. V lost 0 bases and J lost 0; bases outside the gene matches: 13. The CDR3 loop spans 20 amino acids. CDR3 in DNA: TGTGCCAGCAGTGAAGCGCGGGGACAGGAGGAAAGGGGCTCCTACAATGAGCAGTTCTTC. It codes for CASSEARGQEERGSYNEQFF.

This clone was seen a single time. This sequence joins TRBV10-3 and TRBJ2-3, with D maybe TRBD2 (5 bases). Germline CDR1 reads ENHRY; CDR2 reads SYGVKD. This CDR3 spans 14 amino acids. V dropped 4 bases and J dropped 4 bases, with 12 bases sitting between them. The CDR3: CAISGAALADTQYF. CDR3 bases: TGTGCCATCAGTGGAGCGGCTCTGGCAGATACGCAGTATTTT.

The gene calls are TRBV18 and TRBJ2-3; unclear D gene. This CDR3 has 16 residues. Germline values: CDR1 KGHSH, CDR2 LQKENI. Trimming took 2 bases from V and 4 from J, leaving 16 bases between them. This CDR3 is CASSPRSSGVSDTQYF. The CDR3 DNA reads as TGTGCCAGCTCACCAAGAAGCAGTGGCGTTTCAGATACGCAGTATTTT.